This T cell receptor beta chain derives from a study of human T cells and chemical hapten exposure. Whole-study context: All patients underwent weekly scalp dosing with diphenylcyclopropenone for the full approximately 25-week study.

Per the authors' pipeline: Just over 95,000 TCRs per sample was the median, with a range of about 23,224 to 750,000. Via MiXCR, TCRdb re-called the RACE reads, giving one row per CDR3 protein. What appears here as the V and J calls and clone size reflects TCRdb's work, not the paper's. The sample lists around 71,000 distinct CDR3 sequences, around 9.5% seen once, with 3.3% in the top ten. Trimming stripped 0 bases from V and 5 bases from J, with 13 bases between. Per the germline V gene, CDR1 is MNHEY and CDR2 is SVGEGT. The CDR3 length is 15 residues. The time point here: patch test 1, 2 weeks after DPC sensitization. The treatment is: therapeutic diphenylcyclopropenone sensitization with weekly scalp DPC.

V usage is TRBV6-2 or TRBV6-3 and J usage is TRBJ1-2; weak D call: TRBD1 (5 bases). This specimen consisted of whole blood, obtained in connection with sensitization to the hapten diphenylcyclopropenone (DPC). This clonotype was sampled from a woman aged 40-49 years with alopecia areata. Some clones in this sample may be carry-over from other donors' samples. The CDR3 protein is CASSYSSAGNYGYTF. CDR3 coding DNA: TGTGCCAGCAGTTACTCGAGTGCAGGGAATTATGGCTACACCTTC.